This T cell receptor beta chain was profiled in a study of blood T cell repertoires in COVID-19. At the level of the study: Acute and convalescent COVID-19 specimens originated in the United States, Italy and Spain. PBMCs, B-cell-depleted T cells, or T cells were the source of the cDNA or gDNA that made up the material.

Germline V gene data show CDR1 as SGHKS and CDR2 as YYEKEE (reference sequence). V lost 2 bases and J lost 1, with 12 bases in between. The CDR3 has 15 residues. This clone appeared a single time. Authors' processing steps: Reference gene primer amplification gave estimated nucleated cell counts. Repertoires were generated with immunoSEQ multiplex PCR, while TCRdb's copy carries only in-frame clones and drops some. Clonal size and the V and J genes are those of that table, whereas D and trimming came from the DNA. The sample yields about 180,000 clones, roughly 84% seen once. The TCR was taken from a woman between 35 and 50 years old with COVID-19, enrolled during active disease. The chain couples TRBV5-5 to TRBJ1-2; maybe TRBD1 (5 bases). The sequenced material came from peripheral blood. CDR3 DNA sequence: TGTGCCAGCAGCTTAGCTAGGGGCTATAACTATGGCTACACCTTC. It specifies CASSLARGYNYGYTF.